This T cell receptor (beta chain) was identified during a study of cytomegalovirus exposure and HLA in healthy donors. Study findings and constraints: The only immune exposure information that was available was CMV serostatus.

It was with 60 Vbeta and 13 Jbeta primers that the PCR ran. Data came from immunoSEQ multiplex PCR; TCRdb stores just in-frame clones and leaves some out. Found here are under 200,000 clones, roughly 83% of them singletons; the top ten hold about 0.25%. With regard to this clone: The target antigen is unknown.

The CDR3 has 15 amino acids. Germline assignment: CDR1 SGHTA and CDR2 FQGTGA. Germline trimming cut 5 bases from V and 4 bases from J; bases unmatched to any gene: 8. Sequenced input: PBMCs. The receptor was isolated from a boy aged 5-17 years in good health and CMV-seronegative. The rearrangement links TRBV7-3 to TRBJ2-7; 10 nucleotides align to TRBD2. The CDR3 DNA is TGTGCCAGCAGCCTAGGGGCTAGCGGGAGTTACGAGCAGTACTTC. As protein: CASSLGASGSYEQYF. The variable domain in full, completed from reference TRBV7-3 and TRBJ2-7, reads GAGVSQTPSNKVTEKGKYVELRCDPISGHTALYWYRQSLGQGPEFLIYFQGTGAADDSGLPNDRFFAVRPEGSVSTLKIQRTERGDSAVYLCASSLGASGSYEQYFGPGTRLTVT.